This paragraph reports one T cell receptor (beta chain). The data belong to a study of blood T cell repertoires in COVID-19. This CDR3 comprises 15 residues. Trimming took 3 bases from V and 5 from J; bases not matched to a gene: 4. Germline V gene data show CDR1 as KGHSH and CDR2 as LQKENI. Assay: immunoSEQ multiplex PCR; the TCRdb copy retains only in-frame clones and omits some. The table includes approximately 200,000 clones, approximately 85% detected once. Participant reports of clinical history set cohort assignment. Cohort 3 donors were reported recovered after two negative PCRs, clearance, or symptom resolution.

What was sequenced was PBMCs or T cells enriched from blood (not recorded which). The V call is TRBV18, the J call TRBJ2-1; 10 positions match TRBD1. This clonotype originated in a man aged 35 to 55 who had recovered from COVID-19. The CDR3 region has the DNA TGTGCCAGCTCACCCCGACAGGGGGCAAACAATGAGCAGTTCTTC. It is translated as CASSPRQGANNEQFF.